This T cell receptor (beta chain) was sequenced for a study of T cell responses to AZD1222 COVID-19 vaccine. Of note for this clone: What it binds is not known.

The study, taken as a whole, reports: Donors were mostly white British, more females; clonal diversity possibly underestimated.

This CDR3 is 15 amino acids long. V was shortened by 0 bases and J by 0 bases, with 9 bases between the two germline ends. Germline V gene data show CDR1 as SGDLS and CDR2 as YYNGEE. The assay was immunoSEQ multiplex PCR, and TCRdb's table has in-frame clones only and misses some. The table records 130,000 to 150,000 clones, 91% of them present only once. This TCR was sampled from an adult in good health. The specimen was peripheral blood, collected on day 0 of AZD1222 vaccination. The chain recombines TRBV9 with TRBJ1-2; D not resolved. CDR3 DNA: TGTGCCAGCAGCGTAGTTTCAGCTACTAACTATGGCTACACCTTC. It is translated as CASSVVSATNYGYTF.